This TCR beta chain comes out of a study of blood T cells in healthy people across ages. The study, taken as a whole, reports: Roughly linearly, TCR beta diversity per million T cells fell as age increased.

The second PCR ran roughly 7 to 12 cycles with a sample-barcoded 5' primer and J-beta primers. TCRdb recomputed calls from the 5' RACE reads with MiXCR, one row per CDR3 protein. Found here are hundreds of thousands of distinct CDR3 sequences, roughly 43% of them singletons; the top ten hold about 30%. On this clonotype itself: Its cognate antigen is unknown.

This receptor was obtained from a man older than 75 in good health. The sequenced material came from blood.

Here the CDR3 DNA reads TGTGCCAGCAATCCGGATGCACGGCGCGGGGAGCTGTTTTTT. Translating gives CASNPDARRGELFF. The rearrangement links TRBV28 to TRBJ2-2, with D uncertain. V was pared by 7 bases and J by 7 bases, with 16 bases between. Per germline, CDR1 MDHEN and CDR2 SYDVKM. The CDR3 contains 14 residues.